This T cell receptor (beta chain) was retrieved from a study of early T cells in non-severe SARS-CoV-2 infection. As for the study in general: Bulk RNA from unsorted whole blood was sequenced; chains were unpaired.

The CDR3 covers 13 residues. The germline CDR1 and CDR2 sequences are SGHAT and FQDESV (reference sequence). Trimming removed 5 bases from V and 9 bases from J; junction bases left unmatched: 7. The table lists this clonotype with many counts. Its specificity is unknown. Individual cDNA molecules received unique molecular identifiers. From the 5' RACE reads, TCRdb called clonotypes with MiXCR, one entry per CDR3 protein. The table has tens of thousands of distinct CDR3 sequences, 4% to 5.5% seen once. Study-level points and caveats: Comparison of clonotypes with VDJdb favored anti-spike CD8 responses while missing private and CD4 specificities.

Sample: whole blood. V gene TRBV11-1 combines with J gene TRBJ2-1; 7 bases map to TRBD1. This TCR derives from an adult who was a healthcare worker with PCR-confirmed SARS-CoV-2 infection or an uninfected control (not recorded which). CDR3 DNA: TGTGCCAGCAGCCTCCCGGGACAGTCTGAGCAGTTCTTC. It yields the protein CASSLPGQSEQFF.